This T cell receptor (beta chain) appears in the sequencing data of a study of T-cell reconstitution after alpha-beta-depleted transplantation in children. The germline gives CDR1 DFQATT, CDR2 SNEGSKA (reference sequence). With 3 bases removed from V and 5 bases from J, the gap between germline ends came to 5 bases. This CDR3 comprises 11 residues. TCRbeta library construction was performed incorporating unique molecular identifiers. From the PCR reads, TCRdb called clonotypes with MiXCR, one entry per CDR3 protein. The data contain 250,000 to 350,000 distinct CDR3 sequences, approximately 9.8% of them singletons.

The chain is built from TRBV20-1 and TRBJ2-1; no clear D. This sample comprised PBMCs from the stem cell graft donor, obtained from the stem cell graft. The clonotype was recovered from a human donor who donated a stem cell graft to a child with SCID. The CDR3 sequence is CSASYHNEQFF. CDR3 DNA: TGCAGTGCTAGTTATCACAATGAGCAGTTCTTC.